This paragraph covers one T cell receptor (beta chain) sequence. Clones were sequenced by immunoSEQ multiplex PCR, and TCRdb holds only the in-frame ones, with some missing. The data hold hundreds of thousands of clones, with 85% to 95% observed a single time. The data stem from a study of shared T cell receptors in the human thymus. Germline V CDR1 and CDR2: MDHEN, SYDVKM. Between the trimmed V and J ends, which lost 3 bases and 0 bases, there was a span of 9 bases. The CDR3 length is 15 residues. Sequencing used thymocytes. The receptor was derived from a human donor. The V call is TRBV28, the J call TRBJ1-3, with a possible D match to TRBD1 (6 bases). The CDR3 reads CASSFTGSSGNTIYF. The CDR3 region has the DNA TGTGCCAGCAGTTTCACAGGGAGCTCTGGAAACACCATATATTTT.